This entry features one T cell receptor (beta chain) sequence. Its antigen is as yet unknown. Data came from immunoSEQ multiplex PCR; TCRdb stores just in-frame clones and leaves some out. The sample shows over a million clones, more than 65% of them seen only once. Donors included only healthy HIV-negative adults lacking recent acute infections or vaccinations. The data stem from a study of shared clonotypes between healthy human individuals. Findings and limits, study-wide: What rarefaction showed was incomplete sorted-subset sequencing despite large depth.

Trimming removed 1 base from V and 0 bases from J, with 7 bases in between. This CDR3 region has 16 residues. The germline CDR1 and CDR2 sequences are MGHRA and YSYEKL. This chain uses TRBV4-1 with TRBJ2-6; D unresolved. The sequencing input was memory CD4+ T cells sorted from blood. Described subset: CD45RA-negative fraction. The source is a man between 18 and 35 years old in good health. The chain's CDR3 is CASSQVLGSGANVLTF. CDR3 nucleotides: TGCGCCAGCAGCCAAGTTTTGGGCTCTGGGGCCAACGTCCTGACTTTC.